This entry is about one T cell receptor beta chain. Its recognized antigen is unknown. Qualities for individual bases were not recorded, and no much larger clone is one base off. The library was made by the immunoSEQ multiplex PCR assay. For the multiplex PCR, a mixture combining 60 forward primers for TCR Vbeta segments and 13 reverse primers for TCR Jbeta segments was used. A multiplex PCR assay on genomic DNA amplified the CDR3 region of rearranged TCR beta genes. Amplified TCR beta libraries were sequenced as 87-base-pair reads on the Illumina HiSeq System. Processing in the source paper ran as follows. Across the 640 or so repertoires, a later analysis counted about 81 million unique TCR beta chains, 9 million to 14 million of which were shared by at least two donors. Raw reads were error-corrected and collapsed into unique sequences by a nearest-neighbor algorithm in which closely related sequences were merged to remove PCR and sequencing errors. To assign V, D and J gene segments, CDR3 sequences were aligned to IMGT reference sequences. For a sequence to be retained, a match of at least six nucleotides to both a V gene segment and a J gene segment was required. Rearrangements were classified as productive when the CDR3 lacked stop codons and remained in frame with V and J, and all other rearrangements were classified as non-productive. Following IMGT convention, CDR3 was defined as the stretch from the second conserved V-encoded cysteine up to the conserved J-encoded phenylalanine. The earlier analysis of 500 to 600 of the donors excluded sequences that lacked an unambiguous match to a single V gene segment. An earlier analysis of under 750 of the donors called V segments functional above 56.7% productive rearrangements and segregating when the between-donor standard deviation exceeded 5%. To diagnose cytomegalovirus status from the catalog of TCR beta chain sequences, a statistical classification framework was built. In a later analysis, V and J genes were assigned by comparing TCR nucleotide sequences against IMGT/GENE-DB human TR gene sequences. Using the TCRdist pipeline, a later analysis assigned CDR3 sequences along with most-parsimonious VDJ recombination scenarios. In a later analysis, each TCR beta chain was defined by its CDR3 amino acid sequence together with its V-gene family, and reads without a unique V-gene family were excluded. A later analysis removed 592 highly shared, low-generation-probability nucleotide sequences to deal with suspected cross-contamination and a sequencing artifact. In a later analysis, a clonal expansion index for each public chain was calculated from normalized within-repertoire ranks of inferred template counts. A later analysis computed generation probabilities with a VDJ recombination model fitted to out-of-frame rearrangements, and checked the results against IGoR. In a later analysis, hypergeometric tests were used to score TCR-TCR, TCR-HLA and TCR-CMV co-occurrence, with a repertoire-size bias correction applied to TCR pairs. To estimate false discovery rates, a later analysis permuted the HLA or CMV assignments 20 times. In a later analysis, co-occurring TCRs were grouped using DBSCAN, with TCRdist sequence similarity added in when clustering inside HLA-allele-positive subsets. For co-occurrence clustering, repertoires with fewer than 30,000 or more than 120,000 public chains were excluded, along with roughly five repertoires with anomalous nucleotide sharing. TCRdb mirrors the immuneACCESS table, restricted to in-frame sequences. Some clones are absent from its copies; in checked studies, under half trace to an unresolved V gene, and the reason for the others is unknown. That table furnishes V, J and clone size, whereas the DNA furnished D and trimming. The sample table contains 150,000 to 200,000 clones; only one count was recorded for roughly 86% of them. More than 1.5% of the sample goes to the ten largest clones.

The cohort was made up of 650 to 700 healthy bone marrow donors. At the time of sampling, every cohort member was nominally healthy, though immune exposures that went unrecorded were likely present. The donor tested CMV seronegative and was one of the 352 seronegative cohort members. A peripheral blood sample was collected from each donor, and TCR beta sequencing was performed on peripheral blood mononuclear cells. Genomic DNA extraction from the blood cell samples was performed with the Qiagen DNeasy Blood Extraction Kit. This sample was included in a study of cytomegalovirus exposure and HLA in healthy donors (dated by TCRdb to the late 2010s). Turning to the overall study: According to an earlier analysis of a few hundred of the donors, about 170 million T cells yielded over 90 million unique TCR beta sequences and 276 Gb of sequence data. An early release that covered around 590 HLA-typed donors contained 250 to 350 gigabases of sequencing data and about 84 million unique TCR sequences. Among the roughly 390 genotyped donors, more than 70% belonged to the genetic ancestry cluster associated with self-reported Caucasian donors. The study aimed to test whether cataloging public T cell receptors could reveal signatures of past pathogen exposure. The study profiled the T cell repertoires of 666 subjects by immunosequencing and related them to cytomegalovirus serostatus. Besides the first cohort of roughly 700 subjects, a separate validation cohort made up of about 120 different subjects was used. High-throughput TCR immunosequencing, statistical association of individual TCRs with disease status, and machine learning were combined to predict cytomegalovirus infection status. In a later analysis, previously published TCR beta repertoires from 550 to 700 donors were re-analyzed and high-resolution HLA genotyping was added so that TCR occurrence patterns could be studied. Rather than using new phenotypic data, the later analysis identified candidate immune exposures from TCR beta sequences and from how often those sequences occurred across donors. An earlier analysis of approximately 580 of the donors used high-throughput TCR beta sequencing to judge whether each TCR beta V gene segment behaved as functional or pseudogenic. Donor age, sex, ethnicity and CMV serostatus were compiled together with the repertoire data. Genome-wide SNP genotypes for about three fifths of the roughly 670 donors were used in a later genetic analysis, which treated that subset as a discovery cohort. Every discovery cohort repertoire had been produced on one sequencing platform. Both class I and class II loci were covered by HLA typing, at four-digit resolution. Typing coverage differed by locus: A, B, C, DRB1 and DQB1 were typed in roughly 620-630 donors, DQA1 in 500 to 550, DPA1 in 600 to 610, and DPB1 in roughly 470. Four to six DR-DQ haplotypes were handled as single units for association and clustering, since linkage in the cohort was strong. Across some 400 genotyped donors of the cohort, an average of roughly 200,000 unique TCR beta nucleotide sequences per donor were sequenced, and around 19% of those sequences were non-productive. Summary of the overall study and its limitations: Roughly uniform sequencing depth across donors was assumed in presence/absence analyses, although this assumption may not hold. V-gene and J-gene trimming of TCR beta chains was associated with a missense DCLRE1C variant in a later genetic analysis, and the association was replicated in an independent cohort. Assigning TCR associations to individual alleles was difficult when HLA alleles, especially DR and DQ, strongly co-occurred. A later analysis reported that several top co-occurrence clusters appeared linked to parvovirus B19, influenza, CMV and Epstein-Barr virus. Correlated functional status among segregating V segments might reflect linkage disequilibrium, but an unknown experimental factor could not be ruled out. Because counts were too low, some 16 rarely observed V segments, including chromosome 9 orphons, were excluded from the earlier analysis of 587 of the donors. The only immune exposure information available for the cohort was CMV serostatus. According to a later genetic analysis, donors in an Asian-associated ancestry cluster had fewer N-insertions in productive TCRs than the approximately 650-donor mean. In a later analysis, HLA-associated TCR beta chains showed more clonal expansion and lower generation probabilities than non-associated chains that were equally common. In a later analysis, the rate of TCR association differed among HLA loci, with DRB1 alleles having the most associated TCRs and HLA-C alleles having the fewest. The 87-base-pair reads could not distinguish some IMGT-functional V segments, including TRBV6-2 and TRBV6-3, so those segments were excluded. A few of the identified cytomegalovirus-associated TCR beta chains were confirmed in vitro to be specific for cytomegalovirus antigens. Cytomegalovirus status was reported to be diagnosed by the classifier with high specificity and sensitivity in both the original and validation cohorts. Most TCR sequences were seen in very few donors, while some public TCRs were found in many individuals. It was suggested by the authors that the approach could potentially be generalized to other disease states and immunological phenotypes. This cohort had only TCR beta chains sequenced, and the lack of alpha or paired-chain data limited which features could be detected. The study gave a list of 150 to 200 TCR beta chains associated with cytomegalovirus. According to a later analysis, most CMV-associated TCR beta chains appeared to be HLA-restricted, and the HLA associations seemed to be driven largely by CMV exposure. A later analysis associated about 16,000 TCR beta sequences with specific HLA alleles at a false discovery rate of 0.05. An earlier analysis of approximately 540 of the donors showed that most TCR beta V segments appeared in productive rearrangements either about 90% or about 30% of the time, which broadly matched IMGT annotations. Because HLA typing was missing for some donors at each locus, association tests included only the typed subset. A further reported finding was that TCR beta sequences accurately predicted the HLA-A and HLA-B alleles for most subjects in the first cohort. A cluster of highly shared sequence variants was judged likely to be a technical artifact of the sequencing pipeline.

V is shortened by 3 bases, J by 5 bases, and the region joining them spans 9 bases. CDR1 and CDR2 are drawn from the germline V gene: MDHEN, SYDVKM. Taken from cysteine to phenylalanine, the CDR3 has 13 residues. The DNA shown is the 39-base CDR3, in frame from base 1. The chain uses TRBV28 and TRBJ2-3; a tentative D call is TRBD1 (6 bases match). The receptor comes from a woman younger than 35 in good health and CMV-seronegative. The specimen sequenced was PBMCs. At the DNA level, the sequence is TGTGCCAGCAGTTTTCTCAGGGGAGATACGCAGTATTTT. This encodes CASSFLRGDTQYF.